The 27 T cell receptor beta chains given below trace back to one sample, sequenced in a study of T cell responses to AZD1222 COVID-19 vaccine (dated by TCRdb to the early 2020s). Receptor amplification or capture employed the immunoSEQ multiplex PCR assay. What TCRdb holds here is the immuneACCESS table cut down to in-frame rearrangements. Part of the clones is not present; checked against another copy, under half of the missing clones reflect an unresolved V gene, and the others are unexplained. Within this sample are some 150,000 clones, with roughly 88% of them counted one time only. The ten most abundant clones make up 4.5% to 5.5% of the sample. The time point label, read with the paper, signifies: about 28 days (+/-7) after the second vaccine dose. The sample's treatment or condition label is to be understood as: meningococcal conjugate vaccine given as trial control. This material consisted of peripheral blood, taken 28 days after the second dose of the MenACWY control vaccine. Receptors were obtained from an adult who received the MenACWY meningococcal vaccine as a control.

J is TRBJ1-6 and V is TRBV27; D call uncertain. Germline CDR1 is MNHEY and CDR2 is SMNVEV (reference sequence). The ends were cut back, 7 bases at V and 5 bases at J, with 15 bases in the middle. The CDR3 spans 15 residues. The CDR3 is CASIKRLLHNSPLHF. The DNA of the CDR3 is TGTGCCAGCATCAAGCGCCTTTTGCATAATTCACCCCTCCACTTT.

The chain links TRBV19 to TRBJ1-5, with 7 nucleotides matching TRBD1. CDR1 LNHDA and CDR2 SQIVND come from the germline V gene (reference sequence). This CDR3 has 13 residues. Germline trimming cut 10 bases from V and 2 bases from J; bases unmatched to any gene: 5. CDR3 bases: TGTGCCACCCAGGGGGACCGCAATCAGCCCCAGCATTTT. Translated: CATQGDRNQPQHF.

This clone was counted between two and nine times. The chain uses TRBV24-1 and TRBJ2-2; D is tentatively TRBD1 or TRBD2 (5 bases each). The CDR3 runs 13 residues. The germline CDR1 and CDR2 sequences are KGHDR and SFDVKD. Between the trimmed V and J ends, which lost 8 bases and 4 bases, there was a span of 10 bases. This CDR3 reads CATKGRGTGELFF. The CDR3 DNA reads as TGTGCCACCAAGGGACGGGGCACCGGGGAGCTGTTTTTT.

The chain combines TRBV7-9 with TRBJ2-3, with D possibly matching TRBD2 (6 bases). This CDR3 comprises 15 residues. The V and J ends lost 2 bases and 3 bases respectively, with 12 bases between them. The germline V gene has CDR1 SEHNR and CDR2 FQNEAQ (reference sequence). CDR3 loop: CASSLWRGLTDTQYF. As DNA, the CDR3 is TGTGCCAGCAGCTTATGGCGGGGTCTTACAGATACGCAGTATTTT.

V usage is TRBV25-1 and J usage is TRBJ1-1; D uncertain. The CDR3 covers 17 residues. CDR1 and CDR2 from the germline V gene are MGHDK and SYGVNS. The V end lost 3 bases, the J end lost 0 bases, and 17 bases lay between the germline ends. The DNA of the CDR3 is TGTGCCAGCAGTGATGGCGTCGGTACCCTGATGAACACTGAAGCTTTCTTT. It codes for CASSDGVGTLMNTEAFF.

The gene calls are TRBV4-3 and TRBJ1-6; 7 bases align to TRBD1. CDR1 is LGHNA, CDR2 YSLEER, per germline. V dropped 0 bases and J dropped 7; count of bases not matched to a gene: 18. The CDR3 runs to 20 residues. The CDR3 reads CASSQDAPVGRQGFNSPLHF. CDR3 nucleotide sequence: TGCGCCAGCAGCCAAGATGCCCCGGTCGGCCGACAGGGCTTCAATTCACCCCTCCACTTT.

The J gene is TRBJ1-2, the V gene TRBV6-5; perhaps TRBD1 as D (6 bases). The CDR3 consists of 12 residues. The V end was cut by 6 bases, the J end by 4 bases, with 9 bases between. The germline V gene encodes CDR1 MNHEY and CDR2 SVGAGI. This chain's CDR3 is CASRQGSYGYTF. The CDR3 nucleotides read TGTGCCAGCAGACAGGGTTCCTATGGCTACACCTTC.

This chain joins TRBV19 and TRBJ1-5; the match to TRBD1 covers 7 bases. V lost 3 bases, J lost 2 bases, and 1 base stayed unmatched. Germline CDR1 LNHDA, CDR2 SQIVND (reference sequence). The CDR3 runs 14 residues. CDR3 in DNA: TGTGCCAGTAGTATTACAGGGGGCAATCAGCCCCAGCATTTT. This sequence encodes CASSITGGNQPQHF.

This sequence joins TRBV28 and TRBJ2-7; D not resolved. Germline CDR1 and CDR2: MDHEN and SYDVKM. V shed 3 bases and J shed 3 bases, with 18 bases lying between them. This CDR3 region has 16 residues. The CDR3: CASSFPDGQGVYEQYF. In DNA, the CDR3 is TGTGCCAGCAGTTTCCCCGACGGGCAAGGTGTCTACGAGCAGTACTTC. Supplemented by reference TRBV28 and TRBJ2-7, the full variable domain reads DVKVTQSSRYLVKRTGEKVFLECVQDMDHENMFWYRQDPGLGLRLIYFSYDVKMKEKGDIPEGYSVSREKKERFSLILESASTNQTSMYLCASSFPDGQGVYEQYFGPGTRLTVT.

V and J are TRBV11-2 and TRBJ1-6; D unresolved. The V gene's germline CDR1 is SGHAT and CDR2 FQNNGV. This CDR3 is built from 14 residues. Trimming cost V 4 bases and J 4 bases, with 8 bases left between them. CDR3 residues: CASSSGNYNSPLHF. CDR3 sequence (DNA): TGTGCCAGCAGCTCAGGAAATTATAATTCACCCCTCCACTTT.

J is TRBJ1-1 and V is TRBV9; tentatively, D is TRBD1 (6 bases). This CDR3 has 13 residues. V was clipped by 7 bases and J by 5 bases, with 15 bases between them. Germline CDR1 is SGDLS and CDR2 is YYNGEE. The CDR3 loop reads CASGGQTTTEAFF. As DNA, the CDR3 is TGTGCCAGCGGAGGACAGACTACGACTGAAGCTTTCTTT.

The chain joins TRBV9 to TRBJ1-1; 9 nucleotides line up with TRBD1. Germline V lookup: CDR1 SGDLS, CDR2 YYNGEE. The CDR3 extends over 15 amino acids. With 4 bases clipped from V and 4 bases from J, the junction kept 8 bases outside the gene matches. The CDR3 protein is CASSITGTGTTEAFF. For the CDR3, the DNA is TGTGCCAGCAGCATAACCGGGACAGGGACCACTGAAGCTTTCTTT.

The chain recombines TRBV28 with TRBJ1-1, with D possibly being TRBD1 (5 bases). The V and J ends lost 6 bases and 3 bases respectively, with 8 bases between them. Germline V CDR1 and CDR2: MDHEN, SYDVKM. There are 12 residues in the CDR3. CDR3 DNA: TGTGCCAGCAGCCAGACAGACACTGAAGCTTTCTTT. Protein product: CASSQTDTEAFF.

The chain carries TRBV6-5 and TRBJ2-1; 7 nucleotides agree with TRBD2. The germline V gene encodes CDR1 MNHEY and CDR2 SVGAGI. V shed 6 bases and J 5 bases; nucleotides not matched to a gene: 4. This CDR3 has 13 residues. The CDR3 DNA reads TGTGCCAGCAGAGCGGGACTAAACAATGAGCAGTTCTTC. This codes for CASRAGLNNEQFF.

The CDR3 sequence is CASSQDRMNTEAFF. The CDR3 DNA is TGTGCCAGCTCACAGGACAGAATGAACACTGAAGCTTTCTTT. J is TRBJ1-1 and V is TRBV18; tentative D call: TRBD1 (6 bases). Deletions cut 4 bases from V and 0 bases from J, with 9 bases between. This CDR3 region has 14 residues. CDR1 and CDR2 (germline): KGHSH, LQKENI.

This chain links TRBV18 with TRBJ1-5; TRBD1 might be the D (6 bases). CDR3 length: 19 residues. V was clipped by 0 bases and J by 3 bases, with 21 bases between them. CDR1 is KGHSH, CDR2 LQKENI, per germline. CDR3 loop: CASSPPSPPGGRSNQPQHF. In nucleotides, the CDR3 is TGTGCCAGCTCACCACCATCTCCCCCCGGGGGCCGCTCCAATCAGCCCCAGCATTTT.

The gene calls are TRBV10-3 and TRBJ2-7, with TRBD1 matching 8 bases. The CDR3 spans 15 residues. V lost 10 bases to trimming and J lost 4 bases; unmatched junction nucleotides: 15. The germline V gene encodes CDR1 ENHRY and CDR2 SYGVKD. The CDR3, as DNA: TGTGCCACTCAACCCATGGGGACAGGCGAGTACGAGCAGTACTTC. It yields the protein CATQPMGTGEYEQYF.

In this sample, this clone turned up a few times. The chain carries TRBV5-6 and TRBJ1-1, with 9 positions matching TRBD1. V gave up 4 bases and J gave up 6 bases; unmatched junction bases: 7. Germline CDR1 SGHDT, CDR2 YYEEEE. This CDR3 contains 14 residues. The CDR3 loop is CASSLRDRVPEAFF. CDR3 nucleotides: TGTGCCAGCAGCCTCCGGGACAGGGTACCTGAAGCTTTCTTT. Drawing the rest from reference TRBV5-6 and TRBJ1-1, the complete variable domain is DAGVTQSPTHLIKTRGQQVTLRCSPKSGHDTVSWYQQALGQGPQFIFQYYEEEERQRGNFPDRFSGHQFPNYSSELNVNALLLGDSALYLCASSLRDRVPEAFFGQGTRLTVV.

J is TRBJ2-7 and V is TRBV27; 10 bases are a match to TRBD1. Trimming took 4 bases from V and 4 from J; bases not matched to a gene: 4. Germline loops: CDR1 MNHEY, CDR2 SMNVEV (reference sequence). CDR3 length: 14 amino acids. This CDR3 is CASSSGTGEYEQYF. The CDR3, as DNA: TGTGCCAGCAGTTCCGGGACAGGGGAATACGAGCAGTACTTC.

The rearrangement uses TRBV19 and TRBJ1-2; TRBD1 aligns across 7 bases. V shed 6 bases and J 2 bases; nucleotides not matched to a gene: 6. The CDR3 length is 14 residues. Germline-derived CDR1 and CDR2 are LNHDA and SQIVND (reference sequence). CDR3 sequence (DNA): TGTGCCAGTAGCGGGACAGCGATGAACTATGGCTACACCTTC. Translating gives CASSGTAMNYGYTF.

The chain uses TRBV14 and TRBJ1-2; a weak D match, TRBD1 (6 bases). The germline V gene encodes CDR1 SGHDN and CDR2 FVKESK. The CDR3 consists of 14 residues. The V gene lost 1 base and the J gene lost 4 bases, with 10 bases spanning the gap. The CDR3 protein is CASSQVGRGYGYTF. Written as DNA, the CDR3 is TGTGCCAGCAGCCAAGTCGGCAGGGGCTATGGCTACACCTTC.

The gene calls are TRBV5-4 and TRBJ1-1; 9 bases fit TRBD1. Germline CDR1 and CDR2: SGHNT and YYREEE (reference sequence). V shed 0 bases and J 4 bases; nucleotides not matched to a gene: 1. CDR3 size: 14 residues. In DNA form, the CDR3 reads TGTGCCAGCAGCTTGGGACAGGGGGTCACTGAAGCTTTCTTT. Translation: CASSLGQGVTEAFF.

The V call is TRBV5-1, the J call TRBJ2-7; maybe TRBD2 (5 bases). The CDR3 runs to 12 residues. Trimming stripped 4 bases from V and 7 bases from J, with 12 bases between. Germline V gene sequence: CDR1 SGHRS, CDR2 YFSETQ. In DNA, the CDR3 is TGCGCCAGCAGCCCGGGGAAGGGAGAGCAGTACTTC. Protein sequence: CASSPGKGEQYF.

This clone appeared a single time. The CDR3 region is CASRTRDRYGYTF. In DNA form, the CDR3 reads TGTGCCAGCAGAACCCGGGACCGCTATGGCTACACCTTC. V and J are TRBV6-5 and TRBJ1-2; a possible D gene is TRBD1 (5 bases). Germline CDR1 reads MNHEY; CDR2 reads SVGAGI. The V and J ends lost 6 bases and 4 bases respectively, with 12 bases between them. The CDR3 has 13 residues.

The rearrangement uses TRBV7-2 and TRBJ1-6; no definite D call. Germline V CDR1 and CDR2: SGHTA, FQGNSA. Trimming took off 1 base at V and 0 bases at J, with 4 bases between the two ends. The CDR3 runs 15 residues. CDR3 DNA sequence: TGTGCCAGCAGCTTAGTGACCTCCTATAATTCACCCCTCCACTTT. It specifies CASSLVTSYNSPLHF.

A remark on this clone: Other DNA variants within this sample encode the same CDR3. The chain employs TRBV27 and TRBJ1-2; D gene ambiguous. The CDR3 loop spans 12 amino acids. The V gene lost 2 bases and the J gene lost 4 bases, with 5 bases spanning the gap. Germline CDR1 is MNHEY and CDR2 is SMNVEV (reference sequence). As DNA, the CDR3 is TGTGCCAGCAGTTTAAATGGCTATGGCTACACCTTC. This gives the protein CASSLNGYGYTF.

V and J are TRBV6-2 or TRBV6-3 and TRBJ2-1, with D perhaps TRBD2 (5 bases). The CDR3 runs to 16 residues. Trimming removed 2 bases from V and 5 bases from J, with 16 bases in between. CDR1 and CDR2 (germline): MNHEY, SVGEGT. This CDR3 is CASSYPRLAWDNEQFF. The CDR3 DNA follows: TGTGCCAGCAGTTACCCCCGGCTAGCCTGGGACAATGAGCAGTTCTTC.